This T cell receptor beta chain stems from a study of T-cell memory formation after mild COVID-19. Study as a whole: Largely, TCR clusters stayed within a single donor. Study-wide findings and caveats: Clones contracting day 15 to 85 were balanced CD4/CD8; later expanders leaned CD4+.

Regarding this clonotype: The antigen is undetermined.

TCRdb itself ran the 5' RACE reads through MiXCR, one entry per CDR3 protein. Here the sample spans approximately 400,000 distinct CDR3 sequences, approximately 24% being singletons. There are 15 residues in the CDR3. V was shortened by 0 bases and J by 5 bases, with 11 bases between the two germline ends. Germline CDR1 MGHRA, CDR2 YSYEKL. The chain couples TRBV4-1 to TRBJ1-5; D remains ambiguous. The receptor comes from an adult woman who had mild COVID-19 (a few samples of this study predate the infection). Cell type and time point are not known. The sequenced material came from PBMCs or a T cell subset sorted from them (not recorded which). CDR3 sequence (DNA): TGCGCCAGCAGCCAAGATAGAGGGCCCCATCAGCCCCAGCATTTT. Translating gives CASSQDRGPHQPQHF.